What follows are 30 T cell receptor beta chains derived from one specimen sequenced in a study of T cell clonality in common variable immunodeficiency. Method: immunoSEQ multiplex PCR; TCRdb's copy keeps in-frame clones and lacks some. This sample carries over 45,000 clones and no singletons, and about 1.7% goes to the top ten. The sample consisted of peripheral blood mononuclear cells. All receptors derive from a person aged 18 to 75 in good health.

Concerning this clone itself: A much larger clone sits a single nucleotide away, making a read error possible. The missing CDR3 end, 3 residues past where the read stops, is filled in from the germline J gene. V usage is TRBV7-9 and J usage is TRBJ2-7; 13 nucleotides agree with TRBD2. The CDR3 is made up of 14 amino acids. Germline CDR1 reads SEHNR; CDR2 reads FQNEAQ (reference sequence). The sequenced part of the CDR3 DNA is TGTGCCAACAGCCAGGGACTAGCGGGAAACGAG. Protein: CANSQGLAGNE. The full CDR3 reads CANSQGLAGNEQYF.

In its sample, this clone was seen a few times. The read finishes 3 residues shy of the CDR3 end, and the germline J gene is used to complete it. J is TRBJ2-1 and V is TRBV20-1; 10 nucleotides match TRBD2. Germline loops: CDR1 DFQATT, CDR2 SNEGSKA (reference sequence). V trimming: 0 bases; J trimming: 3 bases; junction bases outside the gene matches: 5. There are 16 residues in the CDR3. CDR3 bases read: TGCAGTGCTAGAGAGCAAGGACTAGCGGACTACAATGAG. It encodes CSAREQGLADYNE. The whole CDR3 sequence is CSAREQGLADYNEQFF.

This clone was counted at least ten times. The missing CDR3 end, 3 residues past where the read stops, is filled in from the germline J gene. The gene calls are TRBV7-9 and TRBJ2-5; D not certain. The CDR3 is made up of 13 amino acids. Germline values: CDR1 SEHNR, CDR2 FQNEAQ (reference sequence). Trimming left V 2 bases short and J 4 bases short, with 8 bases between. The sequenced CDR3 bases are TGTGCCAGCAGCTTACCCGAGCTAGAGACC. Its protein is CASSLPELET. In full, the CDR3 reads CASSLPELETQYF. Filled out from reference TRBV7-9 and TRBJ2-5, the complete variable domain reads DTGVSQNPRHKITKRGQNVTFRCDPISEHNRLYWYRQTLGQGPEFLTYFQNEAQLEKSRLLSDRFSAERPKGSFSTLEIQRTEQGDSAMYLCASSLPELETQYFGPGTRLLVL.

This clone was recorded many times. Coverage ceases 3 residues before the CDR3 finishes, and the germline J gene fills in the end. The chain uses TRBV10-3 and TRBJ2-7, with 10 positions matching TRBD1. Germline V lookup: CDR1 ENHRY, CDR2 SYGVKD. Trimming took 9 bases from V and 2 from J; bases not matched to a gene: 4. There are 13 residues in the CDR3. CDR3: CAIGTGATYEQYF. Incomplete CDR3 DNA: TGTGCCATTGGGACAGGGGCGACCTACGAG.

Comments on this clone: The DNA ends 3 residues before the CDR3 does, and the rest of the CDR3 is filled in from the germline J gene. V is TRBV2 and J is TRBJ2-4, with D unclear. The CDR3 spans 13 residues. CDR1 and CDR2 (germline): SNHLY, FYNNEI. The DNA read from the CDR3 is TGTGCCAGCAGTGAAGCAGGTTACTATGGT. Its translation: CASSEAGYYG. The full CDR3 protein reads CASSEAGYYGQYF.

This clone showed up many times. CDR3 DNA, as far as it was read: TGTGCCAGCTCACCAACGACGGACAGGACTTCTGGAAACACC. This encodes CASSPTTDRTSGNT. The whole CDR3 region reads CASSPTTDRTSGNTIYF. This rearrangement joins TRBV18 to TRBJ1-3; 7 bases match TRBD1. The read ends 3 residues before the CDR3 terminus; that terminus is restored from the germline J gene. The CDR3 has 17 amino acids. The germline V gene has CDR1 KGHSH and CDR2 LQKENI. Trimming cost V 2 bases and J 1 base; bases outside gene matches: 8.

Concerning this clone: The DNA ends 3 residues before the CDR3 does, and the rest of the CDR3 is filled in from the germline J gene. This sequence joins TRBV18 and TRBJ1-2; perhaps TRBD1 as D (5 bases). The CDR3 contains 14 residues. Germline-derived CDR1 and CDR2 are KGHSH and LQKENI. The CDR3 is CASSPGTSSYDYTF. CDR3 bases read: TGTGCCAGCTCACCAGGGACTAGCTCCTACGAC.

This clone occurred many times. The CDR3 sequence is CSAAGNTYNEQFF. CDR3 DNA, as far as it was read: TGCAGTGCTGCGGGAAACACCTACAATGAG. The rearrangement uses TRBV20-1 and TRBJ2-1; tentative D call: TRBD2 (6 bases). The sequenced fragment ends 3 residues before the CDR3 boundary, so the rest is inferred from the germline J gene. Deletions cut 5 bases from V and 2 bases from J, with 10 bases between. Germline V gene sequence: CDR1 DFQATT, CDR2 SNEGSKA (reference sequence). The CDR3 is 13 residues long.

This clone was detected many times. The CDR3 goes on 3 residues after the read ends, and that part is filled in from the germline J gene. The genes are TRBV30 and TRBJ1-2; D uncertain. Between the trimmed V and J ends, which lost 2 bases and 6 bases, there was a span of 7 bases. Germline V gene sequence: CDR1 GTSNPN, CDR2 SVGIG (reference sequence). CDR3 length: 11 residues. The sequenced CDR3 bases are TGTGCCTGGAGTACCGTAGATGGC. It specifies CAWSTVDG. Given in full, the CDR3 is CAWSTVDGYTF. The whole variable domain, filled in from reference TRBV30 and TRBJ1-2, reads SQTIHQWPATLVQPVGSPLSLECTVEGTSNPNLYWYRQAAGRGLQLLFYSVGIGQISSEVPQNLSASRPQDRQFILSSKKLLLSDSGFYLCAWSTVDGYTFGSGTRLTVV.

At least ten counts were recorded for this clone. With the read ending 3 residues before the CDR3 end, the germline J gene is used to fill in that end. The rearrangement uses TRBV7-9 and TRBJ2-3; TRBD1 agrees at 7 bases. The V and J ends lost 6 bases and 2 bases, in that order; junction bases with no gene match: 5. CDR1 SEHNR and CDR2 FQNEAQ come from the germline V gene (reference sequence). There are 14 residues in the CDR3. CDR3: CASRRQGFTDTQYF. CDR3 DNA (partial): TGTGCCAGCAGGAGACAGGGCTTCACAGATACG.

At least ten counts were recorded for this clone. From the germline J gene comes the end of the CDR3, since the read stops 3 residues before it. The rearrangement links TRBV18 to TRBJ2-3; 12 bases are a match to TRBD2. Trimming removed 3 bases from V and 4 bases from J; junction bases left unmatched: 11. In germline, CDR1 is KGHSH, CDR2 LQKENI. The CDR3 covers 18 residues. The CDR3 is CASSPYLAGGPTADTQYF. The DNA read from the CDR3 is TGTGCCAGCTCACCCTACCTAGCGGGAGGGCCGACCGCAGATACG. Supplemented by reference TRBV18 and TRBJ2-3, the full variable domain reads NAGVMQNPRHLVRRRGQEARLRCSPMKGHSHVYWYRQLPEEGLKFMVYLQKENIIDESGMPKERFSAEFPKEGPSILRIQQVVRGDSAAYFCASSPYLAGGPTADTQYFGPGTRLTVL.

This clone was found many times. Read coverage stops 3 residues before the CDR3 terminus; the germline J gene supplies the remainder. The chain joins TRBV30 to TRBJ1-2; no clear D. Germline V gene sequence: CDR1 GTSNPN, CDR2 SVGIG (reference sequence). This CDR3 has 12 residues. The germline V and J ends were trimmed by 0 bases and 6 bases, with 8 bases remaining between them. The CDR3 sequence is CAWSVNQDGYTF. CDR3 DNA, as far as it was read: TGTGCCTGGAGTGTAAACCAGGATGGC.

Ten or more counts support this clone. The observed sequence ends 3 residues before the CDR3 terminus, with the missing tail filled in from the germline J gene. The chain is built from TRBV5-1 and TRBJ2-1; unclear D gene. The CDR3 consists of 16 residues. Germline values: CDR1 SGHRS, CDR2 YFSETQ. Trimming cost V 0 bases and J 4 bases, with 14 bases left between them. CDR3 in amino acids: CASSLGDPSVYNEQFF. The sequenced part of the CDR3 DNA is TGCGCCAGCAGCTTGGGAGATCCCTCAGTATACAATGAG.

This clone was observed many times. The read comes to an end 3 residues before the CDR3 does, leaving the germline J gene to fill in the end. The V gene is TRBV5-5, the J gene TRBJ2-3, with 9 nucleotides matching TRBD1. The germline V gene has CDR1 SGHKS and CDR2 YYEKEE (reference sequence). Trimming took 3 bases from V and 5 from J; bases not matched to a gene: 1. CDR3 length: 13 residues. CDR3 protein: CASSWTGEDTQYF. The sequenced CDR3 bases are TGTGCCAGCAGCTGGACAGGGGAAGATACG.

This clone was detected ten times or more. From the germline J gene comes the end of the CDR3, since the read stops 3 residues before it. The rearrangement uses TRBV7-2 and TRBJ2-1; no firm D call. The CDR3 has 13 residues. Germline values: CDR1 SGHTA, CDR2 FQGNSA. The germline V and J ends were trimmed by 4 bases and 6 bases, with 10 bases remaining between them. The covered CDR3 bases are TGTGCCAGCAGCTCCTATATTAGCAATGAG. Amino acids: CASSSYISNE. The whole CDR3 is CASSSYISNEQFF. The full variable domain, rest sourced from reference TRBV7-2 and TRBJ2-1, is GAGVSQSPSNKVTEKGKDVELRCDPISGHTALYWYRQSLGQGLEFLIYFQGNSAPDKSGLPSDRFSAERTGGSVSTLTIQRTQQEDSAVYLCASSSYISNEQFFGPGTRLTVL.

In this sample, this clone turned up many times. The read stops 3 residues short of the end of the CDR3; the missing end is completed from the germline J gene. The V call is TRBV29-1, the J call TRBJ2-5; D is perhaps TRBD1 (6 bases). The V gene lost 4 bases and the J gene lost 2 bases, with 11 bases spanning the gap. This CDR3 is 13 amino acids long. CDR1 and CDR2 from the germline V gene are SQVTM and ANQGSEA. CDR3 protein: CSVATGQQETQYF. The CDR3 bases that were read are TGCAGCGTTGCTACAGGGCAACAAGAGACC.

The table lists this clone with many counts. The sequenced fragment ends 3 residues before the CDR3 boundary, so the rest is inferred from the germline J gene. J is TRBJ2-3 and V is TRBV5-1, with 9 bases fitting TRBD1. V lost 3 bases, J lost 0 bases, and 5 bases stayed unmatched. The CDR3 sequence is 16 residues long. CDR1 SGHRS and CDR2 YFSETQ come from the germline V gene. The sequenced CDR3 bases are TGCGCCAGCAGCTGGACAGGGGACCCTAGCACAGATACG. Translated: CASSWTGDPSTDT. The whole CDR3 reads CASSWTGDPSTDTQYF.

At least ten counts were recorded for this clone. CDR3 bases read: TGTGCCAGCTCACGGGACAGGGGAGACTATGGC. It encodes CASSRDRGDYG. The entire CDR3 protein is CASSRDRGDYGYTF. This chain uses TRBV18 with TRBJ1-2, with 10 bases that match TRBD1. Read sequence stops 3 residues before the CDR3 end, and the germline J gene provides the missing end. Germline V gene data show CDR1 as KGHSH and CDR2 as LQKENI. J lost 3 bases, V lost 4 bases, and 2 bases had no gene match. This CDR3 contains 14 residues.

CDR3 sequence: CASSIQGQGENEQFF. The covered CDR3 bases are TGTGCCAGTAGTATTCAGGGACAGGGTGAAAATGAG. This chain uses TRBV19 with TRBJ2-1; TRBD1 matches at 9 bases. The CDR3 is cut off 3 residues early in the read; its end comes from the germline J gene. With V trimmed by 3 bases and J by 7 bases, 7 bases remained unmatched. The CDR3 runs 15 residues. From germline, CDR1 is LNHDA and CDR2 SQIVND (reference sequence).

There are many counts of this clone. Coverage ceases 3 residues before the CDR3 finishes, and the germline J gene fills in the end. The V call is TRBV4-2, the J call TRBJ1-1, with D possibly being TRBD1 (6 bases). V lost 4 bases, J lost 2 bases, and 14 bases lay in between. The germline V gene has CDR1 LGHNA and CDR2 YNFKEQ. The CDR3 totals 15 residues. CDR3: CASSRSGHLNTEAFF. CDR3 bases read: TGTGCCAGCAGCCGTTCGGGACACTTAAACACTGAA.

The table lists this clone with many counts. The CDR3 extends 3 residues past the end of the read, so its final part is completed from the germline J gene. The V gene is TRBV19, the J gene TRBJ1-5, with D possibly being TRBD1 (6 bases). Germline assignment: CDR1 LNHDA and CDR2 SQIVND (reference sequence). The CDR3 runs 14 residues. V was pared by 1 base and J by 6 bases, with 10 bases between. The part of the CDR3 DNA that was read is TGTGCCAGTAGTATAGGACAGGTTGGTCAGCCC. Encoded protein: CASSIGQVGQP. The complete CDR3 protein is CASSIGQVGQPQHF.

This clone came up many times. The CDR3 end falls 3 residues outside the read, so it is completed with the germline J gene. The chain is built from TRBV5-1 and TRBJ1-5; the D is unclear. Trimming stripped 2 bases from V and 5 bases from J, with 8 bases between. The CDR3 is made up of 13 amino acids. Per germline, CDR1 SGHRS and CDR2 YFSETQ. The sequenced part of the CDR3 DNA is TGCGCCAGCAGCTTTAATAGGGATCAGCCC. Amino acids: CASSFNRDQP. In full, the CDR3 reads CASSFNRDQPQHF.

There are many counts of this clone. The observed sequence ends 3 residues before the CDR3 terminus, with the missing tail filled in from the germline J gene. The chain uses TRBV5-1 and TRBJ2-3; perhaps TRBD2 as D (5 bases). Germline loops: CDR1 SGHRS, CDR2 YFSETQ. V was pared by 7 bases and J by 5 bases, with 14 bases between. The CDR3 contains 13 residues. The sequenced part of the CDR3 DNA is TGCGCCAGCGGCCTGGGAGCTGGAGATACG. Translating it yields CASGLGAGDT. The whole CDR3 sequence is CASGLGAGDTQYF.

There are many counts of this clone. The CDR3 end falls 3 residues outside the read, so it is completed with the germline J gene. The V gene is TRBV5-6, the J gene TRBJ1-4; TRBD1 is a possible D gene (6 bases). V lost 4 bases and J lost 6, with 13 bases in between. The CDR3 length is 14 residues. Germline values: CDR1 SGHDT, CDR2 YYEEEE. CDR3 DNA, as far as it was read: TGTGCCAGCAGCAACCGGGACAAGCATGAAAAA. Its protein product is CASSNRDKHEK. The whole CDR3 sequence is CASSNRDKHEKLFF.

With respect to this clone: With the read ending 3 residues before the CDR3 end, the germline J gene is used to fill in that end. The chain links TRBV11-1 to TRBJ2-3; D not certain. CDR3 size: 15 residues. The germline V and J ends were trimmed by 1 base and 1 base, with 9 bases remaining between them. Germline-derived CDR1 and CDR2 are SGHAT and FQDESV (reference sequence). CDR3 DNA, as far as it was read: TGTGCCAGCAGCTTAGATTCCCGCGGCACAGATACG. Amino acid sequence: CASSLDSRGTDT. The entire CDR3 sequence reads CASSLDSRGTDTQYF.

In its sample, this clone was seen a few times. With the read ending 3 residues before the CDR3 end, the germline J gene is used to fill in that end. The rearrangement uses TRBV5-1 and TRBJ2-2; 7 nucleotides agree with TRBD2. The CDR3 covers 17 residues. The trim removed 4 bases at V and 2 bases at J, leaving 11 bases unmatched. Germline lookup yields CDR1 SGHRS and CDR2 YFSETQ. CDR3 amino acids: CASSLQGGLENTGELFF. CDR3 bases read: TGCGCCAGCAGCCTTCAAGGCGGACTAGAAAACACCGGGGAG.

This clone was seen many times. The CDR3 goes on 3 residues after the read ends, and that part is filled in from the germline J gene. The chain combines TRBV20-1 with TRBJ2-7; 9 bases map to TRBD2. Per germline, CDR1 DFQATT and CDR2 SNEGSKA (reference sequence). The junction had 9 bases not matched to a gene; V was cut back by 0 bases and J by 3 bases. CDR3 length: 16 amino acids. CDR3 DNA, as far as it was read: TGCAGTGCTAGAGATATGGAGGCGGGGGGGCTCTACGAG. It specifies CSARDMEAGGLYE. The entire CDR3 is CSARDMEAGGLYEQYF.

A word on this clone: The read ends 3 residues shy of where the CDR3 ends; the end is completed using the germline J gene. The genes are TRBV7-9 and TRBJ1-1; D is possibly TRBD1 (6 bases). V was shortened by 3 bases and J by 2 bases, with 13 bases between the two germline ends. The CDR3 is made up of 15 amino acids. Germline V gives CDR1 SEHNR, CDR2 FQNEAQ (reference sequence). CDR3 sequence: CASSLGGGGNTEAFF. CDR3 DNA, as far as it was read: TGTGCCAGCAGCTTGGGCGGGGGGGGCAACACTGAA.

This clone was counted many times. One junction end disagrees with the germline gene, perhaps due to a read error. The read is 3 residues too short to cover the CDR3 end, so that end is filled in from the germline J gene. The chain links TRBV4-2 to TRBJ2-3; D is ambiguous. CDR1 LGHNA and CDR2 YNFKEQ come from the germline V gene. The CDR3 is 15 residues long. The DNA read from the CDR3 is TGCGCCAGCAGCCTAACAGTGCCTAGCACAGATACG. Amino acid sequence: CASSLTVPSTDT. The full CDR3 reads CASSLTVPSTDTQYF.

This clone was detected many times. The sequence runs out 3 residues before the end of the CDR3; the remainder is reconstructed from the germline J gene. The V gene is TRBV18, the J gene TRBJ2-3; 10 nucleotides align to TRBD2. This CDR3 has 15 residues. Germline V lookup: CDR1 KGHSH, CDR2 LQKENI. Trimming removed 6 bases from V and 4 bases from J; junction bases left unmatched: 7. The sequenced CDR3 bases are TGTGCCAGCTCTCAAAGCGGGGGGGCACCAGATACG. Translation: CASSQSGGAPDT. The complete CDR3 sequence is CASSQSGGAPDTQYF.